The present T cell receptor (beta chain) was sequenced within a study of blood T cell repertoires in COVID-19. Study context: Material from acute and convalescent COVID-19 was sourced from the United States, Italy and Spain. The cDNA or gDNA used as material had been derived from T cells, B-cell-depleted T cells, or PBMCs.

Original analysis: Scientists estimated how many nucleated cells there were by amplifying reference gene primers. Here immunoSEQ multiplex PCR was the method, and the copy in TCRdb shows in-frame clones only, minus some. V and J calls and clone size follow that table, whereas D and trimming were derived from the DNA. The data contain 200,000 to 300,000 clones, 70% to 90% of them singletons. The CDR3 length is 15 residues. CDR1 and CDR2 (germline): MRHNA, SNTAGT. J gave up 7 bases and V 6 bases, and 11 bases lay outside the gene matches. The TCR originated in a woman aged 35 to 49 with acute or convalescent COVID-19. This chain links TRBV6-4 with TRBJ2-1, with 8 bases fitting TRBD2. Sequencing was done on a sample of peripheral blood. The CDR3 nucleotides read TGTGCCAGCAGCCCCGGGAGGGAATTTGGGAATGAGCAGTTCTTC. Protein sequence: CASSPGREFGNEQFF.